This is a list of T cell receptor beta chains from one sample in a study of blood T cell repertoires in COVID-19. Data came from immunoSEQ multiplex PCR; TCRdb stores just in-frame clones and leaves some out. Of more than 150,000 clones in the sample, 85% to 90% were seen once. Sequencing was done on a sample of peripheral blood. Receptors originate from a man between 65 and 85 years old with active or convalescent COVID-19. CDR3s include the opening cysteine and the closing phenylalanine or tryptophan. A D gene is named only where the DNA matches it firmly. Size is omitted from some rows. Given values are once, few, many or a class for expanded clones.

TRBV27,TRBD1,NA,TRBJ1-1,CASSHRGNTEAFF,TGTGCCAGCAGCCACAGGGGAAACACTGAAGCTTTCTTT
TRBV11-2,TRBD2,NA,TRBJ2-1,CASTRGGSYNEQFF,TGTGCCAGCACCCGCGGGGGTTCCTACAATGAGCAGTTCTTC
TRBV3-1/TRBV3-2,NA,few,TRBJ1-5,CASSPGQRNQPQHF,TGTGCCAGCAGCCCAGGACAGAGAAATCAGCCCCAGCATTTT
TRBV6-5,TRBD1,few,TRBJ1-1,CASSYQFRGRGTEAFF,TGTGCCAGCAGTTACCAATTCAGGGGGCGAGGCACTGAAGCTTTCTTT
TRBV9,TRBD1,NA,TRBJ2-2,CASSYGQGGRLNTGELFF,TGTGCCAGCAGCTATGGACAGGGGGGCCGGTTAAACACCGGGGAGCTGTTTTTT
TRBV5-6,TRBD1,NA,TRBJ1-4,CASSLYWAGGEKLFF,TGTGCCAGCAGCTTGTATTGGGCAGGGGGCGAAAAACTGTTTTTT
TRBV29-1,NA,NA,TRBJ1-4,CSVAGRAGEKLFF,TGCAGCGTTGCTGGGCGGGCCGGTGAAAAACTGTTTTTT
TRBV10-3,TRBD1,NA,TRBJ2-2,CAISWDRAVNTGELFF,TGTGCCATTAGTTGGGACAGGGCCGTGAACACCGGGGAGCTGTTTTTT
TRBV4-3,NA,NA,TRBJ2-7,CASSQELAGFGPYEQYF,TGCGCCAGCAGCCAAGAGCTGGCAGGGTTCGGTCCCTACGAGCAGTACTTC
TRBV5-8,NA,NA,TRBJ2-7,CASSWANYEQYF,TGTGCCAGCAGCTGGGCTAACTACGAGCAGTACTTC
TRBV6-2/TRBV6-3,NA,NA,TRBJ2-3,CASSPTRFTQYF,TGTGCCAGCAGTCCAACTAGATTTACGCAGTATTTT
TRBV5-5,NA,NA,TRBJ1-5,CASSLDPGGQPQHF,TGTGCCAGCAGCTTGGATCCAGGAGGACAGCCCCAGCATTTT
TRBV10-3,TRBD1,NA,TRBJ2-1,CAISEGTGSSYNEQFF,TGTGCCATCAGTGAGGGGACAGGGAGCTCCTACAATGAGCAGTTCTTC
TRBV4-3,NA,NA,TRBJ2-3,CASSQDPVDSTDTQYF,TGCGCCAGCAGCCAAGATCCGGTTGATAGCACAGATACGCAGTATTTT
TRBV24-1,TRBD2,NA,TRBJ2-1,CATSDSGRAYNEQFF,TGTGCCACCAGTGATTCTGGGAGGGCCTACAATGAGCAGTTCTTC
TRBV18,TRBD1,NA,TRBJ2-1,CASSPSGTGNMDEQFF,TGTGCCAGCTCACCATCCGGGACAGGGAATATGGATGAGCAGTTCTTC
TRBV19,NA,NA,TRBJ2-1,CASRKSRFDNEQFF,TGTGCCAGTAGGAAATCCCGGTTTGACAATGAGCAGTTCTTC
TRBV4-2,NA,NA,TRBJ1-2,CASSQDRSTIYGYTF,TGTGCCAGCAGCCAAGATAGGTCCACTATCTATGGCTACACCTTC
TRBV19,NA,NA,TRBJ1-5,CASNPGGAILNQPQHF,TGTGCCAGTAACCCGGGGGGCGCCATCCTCAATCAGCCCCAGCATTTT
TRBV18,NA,few,TRBJ1-3,CASSLTASRSGNTIYF,TGTGCCAGCTCACTGACAGCCTCCCGCTCTGGAAACACCATATATTTT
TRBV7-2,TRBD1,NA,TRBJ2-2,CASETGQINTGELFF,TGTGCCAGCGAGACGGGACAGATCAACACCGGGGAGCTGTTTTTT
TRBV6-6,TRBD1,NA,TRBJ1-2,CASSPRQGSDYGYTF,TGTGCCAGCAGTCCCAGACAGGGATCGGACTATGGCTACACCTTC
TRBV4-3,NA,NA,TRBJ1-2,CASSQAGFYGYTF,TGCGCCAGCAGCCAAGCAGGTTTTTATGGCTACACCTTC
TRBV19,TRBD1,NA,TRBJ1-5,CASSMPPRTGLQPQHF,TGTGCCAGTAGTATGCCCCCTCGGACAGGGCTTCAGCCCCAGCATTTT
TRBV6-2/TRBV6-3,TRBD1,NA,TRBJ2-2,CASSPAGQGAPGELFF,TGTGCCAGCAGTCCGGCGGGACAGGGGGCCCCCGGGGAGCTGTTTTTT
TRBV15,TRBD2,NA,TRBJ2-1,CATSSGLAGGPPYNEQFF,TGTGCCACCAGCAGCGGACTAGCGGGAGGCCCTCCCTACAATGAGCAGTTCTTC
TRBV2,NA,NA,TRBJ2-7,CASSPLMTGTVPYEQYF,TGTGCCAGCAGTCCCTTAATGACAGGAACAGTTCCCTACGAGCAGTACTTC
TRBV9,TRBD1,NA,TRBJ1-2,CASSVVRDRGYGYTF,TGTGCCAGCAGCGTAGTTAGGGACAGGGGCTATGGCTACACCTTC
TRBV9,TRBD1,NA,TRBJ1-1,CASSPTGGTEAFF,TGTGCCAGCAGCCCGACAGGGGGCACTGAAGCTTTCTTT
TRBV6-2/TRBV6-3,TRBD1,NA,TRBJ2-7,CASSFLPTGEVWEQYF,TGTGCCAGCAGTTTCCTCCCGACAGGGGAGGTCTGGGAGCAGTACTTC
TRBV19,NA,NA,TRBJ1-2,CASSISGKANYGYTF,TGTGCCAGTAGTATCTCAGGGAAGGCTAACTATGGCTACACCTTC
TRBV18,TRBD2,NA,TRBJ2-1,CASSPGDYKDEQFF,TGTGCCAGCTCACCAGGGGACTATAAGGATGAGCAGTTCTTC
TRBV23-1,TRBD1,NA,TRBJ1-5,CAGWGARGHQPQHF,TGCGCCGGTTGGGGGGCGAGGGGGCATCAGCCCCAGCATTTT
TRBV3-1/TRBV3-2,TRBD2,NA,TRBJ2-2,CASTLGGRNGELFF,TGTGCCAGCACTCTCGGGGGGAGGAACGGGGAGCTGTTTTTT
TRBV4-3,NA,NA,TRBJ2-2,CASSQGQRGTGELFF,TGCGCCAGCAGCCAGGGACAACGGGGCACCGGGGAGCTGTTTTTT
TRBV21-1,NA,NA,TRBJ2-5,CASYDRDKETQYF,TGTGCCAGCTATGACCGGGACAAAGAGACCCAGTACTTC
TRBV13,TRBD2,once,TRBJ2-7,CASSFSGGSVYEQYF,TGTGCCAGCAGCTTCTCTGGCGGGAGTGTCTACGAGCAGTACTTC
TRBV5-1,NA,few,TRBJ1-1,CATGREVNTEAFF,TGCGCCACCGGGAGGGAGGTGAACACTGAAGCTTTCTTT
TRBV5-1,TRBD1,NA,TRBJ1-6,CASSLKQGGSYNSPLHF,TGCGCCAGCAGCTTGAAACAGGGGGGCTCCTATAATTCACCCCTCCACTTT
TRBV19,TRBD2,NA,TRBJ2-7,CASRASGTSASYEQYF,TGTGCCAGTAGAGCCTCGGGGACTAGCGCTTCCTACGAGCAGTACTTC
TRBV3-1/TRBV3-2,TRBD1,NA,TRBJ1-2,CASSQGSQGFYGYTF,TGTGCCAGCAGCCAAGGTTCACAGGGGTTCTATGGCTACACCTTC
TRBV11-2,NA,NA,TRBJ2-5,CASTPQGQETQYF,TGTGCCAGCACCCCCCAGGGGCAAGAGACCCAGTACTTC
TRBV19,TRBD1,NA,TRBJ2-5,CASTQQGVSVETQYF,TGTGCCAGTACCCAACAGGGGGTGTCGGTAGAGACCCAGTACTTC
TRBV7-2,TRBD1,NA,TRBJ1-4,CASSTQGTGEEKLFF,TGTGCCAGCAGCACACAGGGGACAGGGGAGGAAAAACTGTTTTTT
TRBV6-5,NA,NA,TRBJ1-4,CASRASLANEKLFF,TGTGCCAGCAGGGCTAGTCTGGCTAATGAAAAACTGTTTTTT
TRBV28,TRBD2,NA,TRBJ2-5,CASSWPIFLATSGRQETQYF,TGTGCCAGCAGTTGGCCCATTTTCCTTGCCACTAGCGGGCGACAAGAGACCCAGTACTTC
TRBV5-1,NA,once,TRBJ2-3,CASSLVRLITDTQYF,TGCGCCAGCAGCTTGGTCAGACTAATCACAGATACGCAGTATTTT
TRBV9,NA,NA,TRBJ2-5,CASSASGQDQETQYF,TGTGCCAGCAGCGCCTCGGGACAAGACCAAGAGACCCAGTACTTC
TRBV5-1,NA,once,TRBJ2-3,CASSLGAGDRTDTQYF,TGCGCCAGCAGCTTGGGGGCAGGGGACCGCACAGATACGCAGTATTTT
TRBV6-5,TRBD2,NA,TRBJ2-2,CASRPWGGSGGELFF,TGTGCCAGCAGGCCCTGGGGGGGGTCTGGCGGGGAGCTGTTTTTT
TRBV3-1/TRBV3-2,NA,few,TRBJ2-2,CASSQDPGFNTGELFF,TGTGCCAGCAGCCAAGATCCGGGATTCAACACCGGGGAGCTGTTTTTT
TRBV7-9,NA,NA,TRBJ1-3,CASRGASSGNTIYF,TGTGCCAGCAGGGGGGCCAGCTCTGGAAACACCATATATTTT
TRBV11-2,TRBD2,once,TRBJ2-7,CASSFAGGPYYEQYF,TGTGCCAGCAGCTTTGCGGGGGGGCCATACTACGAGCAGTACTTC
TRBV6-2/TRBV6-3,NA,NA,TRBJ1-3,CASSYAGGTIYF,TGTGCCAGCAGTTACGCCGGAGGGACCATATATTTT
TRBV25-1,NA,NA,TRBJ1-2,CASSEGGGYTF,TGTGCCAGCAGTGAAGGGGGGGGCTACACCTTC
TRBV30,NA,once,TRBJ1-1,CAWSYMNTEAFF,TGTGCCTGGAGTTACATGAACACTGAAGCTTTCTTT
TRBV15,NA,NA,TRBJ1-4,CATSTQGQGTNEKLFF,TGTGCCACCAGCACACAGGGTCAAGGAACTAATGAAAAACTGTTTTTT
TRBV18,NA,few,TRBJ2-1,CASSHRQTYNEQFF,TGTGCCAGCTCACACCGACAGACCTACAATGAGCAGTTCTTC
TRBV12-3/TRBV12-4,NA,NA,TRBJ1-4,CASSFRGVEKLFF,TGTGCCAGCAGTTTCAGGGGAGTTGAAAAACTGTTTTTT
TRBV25-1,TRBD1,once,TRBJ2-1,CASSEWGQRYNEQFF,TGTGCCAGCAGTGAGTGGGGACAGAGGTACAATGAGCAGTTCTTC